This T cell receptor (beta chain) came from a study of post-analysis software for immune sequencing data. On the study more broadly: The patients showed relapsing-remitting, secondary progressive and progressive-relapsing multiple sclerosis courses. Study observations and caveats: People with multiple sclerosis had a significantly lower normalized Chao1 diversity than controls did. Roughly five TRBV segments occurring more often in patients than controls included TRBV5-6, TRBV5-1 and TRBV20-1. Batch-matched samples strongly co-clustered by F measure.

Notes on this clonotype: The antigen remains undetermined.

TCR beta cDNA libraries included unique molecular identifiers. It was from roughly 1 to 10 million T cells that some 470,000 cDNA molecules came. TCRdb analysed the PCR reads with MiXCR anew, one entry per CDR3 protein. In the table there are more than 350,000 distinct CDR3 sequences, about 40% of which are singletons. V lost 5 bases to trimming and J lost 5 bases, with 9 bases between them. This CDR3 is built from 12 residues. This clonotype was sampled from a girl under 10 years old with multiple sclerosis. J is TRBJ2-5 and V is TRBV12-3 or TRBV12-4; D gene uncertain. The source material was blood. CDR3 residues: CASSAHPETQYF. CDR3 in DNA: TGTGCCAGCAGTGCGCACCCGGAGACCCAGTACTTC.